These 15 T cell receptor beta chains were sequenced from one sample in a study of T cell repertoires in ileal Crohn's disease. Repertoires were generated with immunoSEQ multiplex PCR, while TCRdb's copy carries only in-frame clones and drops some. The sample gives about 880 clones, just over 85% of which show up once; roughly 20% is in the top ten. Noted time point: proximal margin of the surgical specimen (macroscopically non-inflamed). The sequenced sample consisted of ileal tissue. The receptor source for this set is an adult with Crohn's disease.

The CDR3 loop reads CASTLEGRGYTF. CDR3 bases: TGTGCCAGCACCCTAGAGGGGCGGGGCTACACCTTC. The gene calls are TRBV28 and TRBJ1-2, with D tentatively TRBD1 (5 bases). V was cut by 7 bases and J by 8 bases, with 14 bases left in between. The CDR3 runs 12 residues. The germline gives CDR1 MDHEN, CDR2 SYDVKM.

The rearrangement uses TRBV7-6 and TRBJ1-3; unclear D gene. The germline V and J ends were trimmed by 5 bases and 3 bases, with 11 bases remaining between them. Germline CDR1 and CDR2: SGHVS and FNYEAQ. The CDR3 is made up of 14 amino acids. CDR3 amino acids: CASSPLVSGNTIYF. The CDR3 DNA reads TGTGCCAGCAGCCCTCTCGTTAGTGGAAACACCATATATTTT.

The rearrangement uses TRBV7-9 and TRBJ1-4; D gene unclear. The CDR3 has 15 amino acids. Germline-derived CDR1 and CDR2 are SEHNR and FQNEAQ (reference sequence). The V and J ends lost 4 bases and 0 bases respectively, with 9 bases between them. The CDR3: CASSWAAATNEKLFF. The DNA of the CDR3 is TGTGCCAGCAGCTGGGCAGCCGCAACTAATGAAAAACTGTTTTTT.

V gene TRBV9 combines with J gene TRBJ2-3, with no clear D. This CDR3 region has 14 residues. Per germline, CDR1 SGDLS and CDR2 YYNGEE. With 4 bases removed from V and 2 bases from J, the gap between germline ends came to 11 bases. The DNA of the CDR3 is TGTGCCAGCAGCCCCGGAAGCACCACAGATACGCAGTATTTT. Translation gives CASSPGSTTDTQYF.

The chain is built from TRBV5-6 and TRBJ1-2; 10 bases fit TRBD1. This CDR3 spans 14 amino acids. Germline V gene sequence: CDR1 SGHDT, CDR2 YYEEEE. The V gene end was trimmed by 0 bases and the J gene end by 4 bases; junction bases not matched to a gene: 0. The CDR3 coding sequence is TGTGCCAGCAGCTTGGGGGACAGGGGCTATGGCTACACCTTC. It is translated as CASSLGDRGYGYTF.

V is TRBV12-2 and J is TRBJ2-1; TRBD2, as called in the table, went unchecked against the DNA. TRBV12-2 is listed as a pseudogene. This CDR3 has 19 amino acids. The chain's CDR3 is CASRLGGTSGGNVYNEQFF. The CDR3 bases are TGTGCAAGTCGCTTAGGCGGGACTAGCGGGGGCAATGTCTACAATGAGCAGTTCTTC.

This chain uses TRBV9 with TRBJ2-1; no firm D call. V was cut by 4 bases and J by 6 bases, with 8 bases left in between. CDR1 and CDR2 from the germline V gene are SGDLS and YYNGEE. The CDR3 loop spans 12 amino acids. The CDR3 is CASSSYSNEQFF. CDR3 nucleotide sequence: TGTGCCAGCAGCTCATACAGCAATGAGCAGTTCTTC. The full variable domain, in which reference TRBV9 and TRBJ2-1 provide the parts outside the CDR3, is DSGVTQTPKHLITATGQRVTLRCSPRSGDLSVYWYQQSLDQGLQFLIQYYNGEERAKGNILERFSAQQFPDLHSELNLSSLELGDSALYFCASSSYSNEQFFGPGTRLTVL.

The CDR3, as DNA: TGCGCCAGCAGTGAGCACGGTCGCACCGGGGAGCTGTTTTTT. This encodes CASSEHGRTGELFF. The genes are TRBV10-1 and TRBJ2-2; no definite D call. Germline CDR1 and CDR2: WNHNN and SYGVQD (reference sequence). Deletions cut 2 bases from V and 4 bases from J, with 8 bases between. This CDR3 has 14 residues.

The gene calls are TRBV7-7 and TRBJ1-1; D not certain. Germline V gives CDR1 SSHAT, CDR2 FNYEAQ (reference sequence). CDR3 length equals 13 residues. The CDR3 region is CASSRQMNTEAFF. The CDR3, as DNA: TGTGCTAGCTCCCGGCAGATGAACACTGAAGCTTTCTTT.

Points on this clone: At one of its ends the junction is not consistent with the germline gene, which may arise from a read error. This chain links TRBV5-1 with TRBJ1-5; D is unclear. CDR3 length: 15 amino acids. The germline V gene has CDR1 SGHRS and CDR2 YFSETQ. DNA for the CDR3: TGCGCCAGCAGATTGGTCGGGGATAGCAATCAGCCCCAGCATTTT. It encodes CASRLVGDSNQPQHF.

This CDR3 reads CSVGGGPRAFF. CDR3 nucleotide sequence: TGCAGCGTTGGGGGGGGCCCGCGGGCTTTCTTT. This chain uses TRBV29-1 with TRBJ1-1, with D perhaps TRBD1 (6 bases). Germline V gene lookup returns CDR1 SQVTM and CDR2 ANQGSEA. This CDR3 spans 11 amino acids. Trimming cost V 4 bases and J 11 bases, with 14 bases left between them.

The chain joins TRBV5-6 to TRBJ1-4; D uncertain. V lost 2 bases to trimming and J lost 0 bases, with 14 bases between them. The CDR3 is made up of 17 amino acids. CDR1 is SGHDT and CDR2 is YYEEEE in the germline V gene. The CDR3 sequence: CASSFGQAVATNEKLFF. In DNA, the CDR3 is TGTGCCAGCAGCTTTGGTCAGGCCGTTGCAACTAATGAAAAACTGTTTTTT. The whole variable domain, filled in from reference TRBV5-6 and TRBJ1-4, reads DAGVTQSPTHLIKTRGQQVTLRCSPKSGHDTVSWYQQALGQGPQFIFQYYEEEERQRGNFPDRFSGHQFPNYSSELNVNALLLGDSALYLCASSFGQAVATNEKLFFGSGTQLSVL.

CDR3 residues: CASSVQDDTEAFF. CDR3 in DNA: TGTGCCAGCTCGGTTCAGGACGACACTGAAGCTTTCTTT. This chain connects TRBV18 to TRBJ1-1; no clear D gene. Germline V gene data show CDR1 as KGHSH and CDR2 as LQKENI. Trimming removed 6 bases from V and 3 bases from J, with 11 bases in between. The CDR3 spans 13 residues. Based on the CDR3 plus reference TRBV18 and TRBJ1-1, the full variable domain is NAGVMQNPRHLVRRRGQEARLRCSPMKGHSHVYWYRQLPEEGLKFMVYLQKENIIDESGMPKERFSAEFPKEGPSILRIQQVVRGDSAAYFCASSVQDDTEAFFGQGTRLTVV.

V usage is TRBV5-1 and J usage is TRBJ2-1, with 9 bases identical to TRBD2. The V gene's germline CDR1 is SGHRS and CDR2 YFSETQ. This CDR3 comprises 14 residues. After removal of 4 bases from V and 5 bases from J, the junction contained 4 bases not matched to a gene. CDR3 nucleotides: TGCGCCAGCAGCCAGGGACTAGCCCACAATGAGCAGTTCTTC. This encodes CASSQGLAHNEQFF. Variable domain in full (rest from reference TRBV5-1 and TRBJ2-1): KAGVTQTPRYLIKTRGQQVTLSCSPISGHRSVSWYQQTPGQGLQFLFEYFSETQRNKGNFPGRFSGRQFSNSRSEMNVSTLELGDSALYLCASSQGLAHNEQFFGPGTRLTVL.

There are a few counts of this clone. This chain links TRBV7-3 with TRBJ1-1; 8 bases are a match to TRBD1. The CDR3 runs to 15 residues. Germline V gene data show CDR1 as SGHTA and CDR2 as FQGTGA. Germline trimming cut 4 bases from V and 5 bases from J; bases unmatched to any gene: 9. As DNA, the CDR3 is TGTGCCAGCAGCTGGGAGACAGGGGTAAAGACTGAAGCTTTCTTT. Translating it yields CASSWETGVKTEAFF. Full variable domain (remainder filled in from reference TRBV7-3 and TRBJ1-1): GAGVSQTPSNKVTEKGKYVELRCDPISGHTALYWYRQSLGQGPEFLIYFQGTGAADDSGLPNDRFFAVRPEGSVSTLKIQRTERGDSAVYLCASSWETGVKTEAFFGQGTRLTVV.